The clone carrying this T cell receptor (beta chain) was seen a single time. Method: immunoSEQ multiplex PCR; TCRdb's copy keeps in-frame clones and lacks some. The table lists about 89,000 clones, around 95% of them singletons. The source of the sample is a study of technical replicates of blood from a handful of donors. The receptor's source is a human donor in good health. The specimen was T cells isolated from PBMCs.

CDR3 protein: CASSFGFSMNTEAFF. The CDR3 DNA is TGTGCCAGCAGCTTCGGGTTTTCCATGAACACTGAAGCTTTCTTT. V is TRBV7-9 and J is TRBJ1-1; D remains unclear. There are 15 residues in the CDR3. Trimming left V 3 bases short and J 0 bases short, with 11 bases between. In germline, CDR1 is SEHNR, CDR2 FQNEAQ (reference sequence).